The 18 T cell receptor beta chains given below trace back to one sample, sequenced in a study of post-analysis software for immune sequencing data. Antigen specificity for these receptors is unknown. Study-level points and caveats: When patients were compared with controls, about five TRBV segments were more frequent, TRBV5-6, TRBV5-1 and TRBV20-1 among them.

Prepared TCR beta cDNA libraries contained unique molecular identifiers. MiXCR was run by TCRdb on the PCR reads, yielding one entry per CDR3 protein. Here the sample spans some 500,000 distinct CDR3 sequences, around 40% being singletons. Material for sequencing was blood. The receptor source for this set is a girl aged 10-17 years with multiple sclerosis.

A remark on this clonotype: This is likely a read error, given that the CDR3 carries no conserved phenylalanine or tryptophan at its end. J is TRBJ1-2 and V is TRBV12-3 or TRBV12-4, with D possibly TRBD1 on 5 matching bases. The length of the CDR3 is 15 residues. V dropped 6 bases and J dropped 1 base, with 15 bases sitting between them. The CDR3 loop is CASRETNRFNYGYTI. In nucleotides, the CDR3 is TGTGCCAGCAGAGAAACAAACAGGTTTAACTATGGCTACACCATC.

The V and J genes are TRBV4-1 and TRBJ1-5; tentative D call: TRBD1 (6 bases). The V gene's germline CDR1 is MGHRA and CDR2 YSYEKL. This CDR3 has 15 amino acids. Trimming left V 1 base short and J 5 bases short, with 12 bases between. The CDR3 DNA sequence: TGCGCCAGCAGCCAAGGGGGGCGGGAGGATCAGCCCCAGCATTTT. Protein sequence: CASSQGGREDQPQHF.

V and J are TRBV3-1 and TRBJ2-1; TRBD2 matches 7 bases. Trimming took 4 bases from V and 6 from J; bases not matched to a gene: 6. CDR3 size: 14 residues. Germline V CDR1 and CDR2: LGHDT, YNNKEL (reference sequence). CDR3 sequence (DNA): TGTGCCAGCAGCCGGACTAGTCGGCGCAATGAGCAGTTCTTC. As protein: CASSRTSRRNEQFF.

Turning to this clonotype: The junction and the germline gene differ at one end; a read error may be behind it. This chain links TRBV5-1 with TRBJ2-7, with 9 bases aligning to TRBD2. CDR3 length: 15 residues. Looked up from germline, CDR1 is SGHRS and CDR2 is YFSETQ. CDR3 nucleotide sequence: TGCACCAGCAGCTTGACTAGCGGATCCTCCTACGAGCAGTACTTC. Amino acids: CTSSLTSGSSYEQYF.

This clonotype turned up a few times. V and J are TRBV7-2 and TRBJ2-1, with a possible D match to TRBD2 (6 bases). The germline V gene has CDR1 SGHTA and CDR2 FQGNSA. CDR3 length: 13 amino acids. V lost 8 bases and J 7 bases, leaving 15 bases between the germline ends. CDR3 coding DNA: TGTGCCAGCTCTCGACCGGGGAGGAATGAGCAGTTCTTC. Translation: CASSRPGRNEQFF.

This clonotype was counted only a few times. The chain links TRBV6-1 to TRBJ2-7, with 9 positions matching TRBD1. TRBJ2-5 explains the end of the DNA better; the J call may be wrong. The CDR3 contains 19 residues. The germline gives CDR1 MNHNS, CDR2 SASEGT. CDR3 bases: TGTGCCAGCAGGTTGGGGTTTTGGGTTGGGACAGGGAGTGGCGAGACCCAGTACTTC. Translated: CASRLGFWVGTGSGETQYF.

This clonotype was counted between two and nine times. The rearrangement uses TRBV7-2 and TRBJ2-7, with TRBD2 matching over 11 bases. Germline loops: CDR1 SGHTA, CDR2 FQGNSA. The CDR3 consists of 19 residues. The V and J ends lost 3 bases and 1 base, in that order; junction bases with no gene match: 14. The CDR3 nucleotides are TGTGCCAGCAGCTTGGGGACATTTTTAGCGGGAGGGCTATCCTACGAGCAGTACTTC. Amino acids: CASSLGTFLAGGLSYEQYF.

This clonotype was observed a few times. This sequence joins TRBV7-2 and TRBJ2-7; a weak D match, TRBD2 (6 bases). V was shortened by 1 base and J by 7 bases, with 14 bases between the two germline ends. Germline V gene lookup returns CDR1 SGHTA and CDR2 FQGNSA. The CDR3 consists of 14 residues. CDR3 protein: CASSLVYGRGEQYF. In DNA, the CDR3 is TGTGCCAGCAGCTTAGTGTACGGCCGGGGGGAGCAGTACTTC.

There are a few counts of this clonotype. The rearrangement uses TRBV6-2 or TRBV6-3 and TRBJ1-4; tentative D call: TRBD1 (6 bases). Germline assignment: CDR1 MNHEY and CDR2 SVGEGT. The CDR3 is made up of 14 amino acids. The V end was cut by 6 bases, the J end by 7 bases, with 15 bases between. In DNA form, the CDR3 reads TGTGCCAGCAGAACCTCGGGGGCGAGTGAAAAACTGTTTTTT. Protein: CASRTSGASEKLFF.

The V and J genes are TRBV5-1 and TRBJ1-1; D is uncertain. The germline CDR1 and CDR2 sequences are SGHRS and YFSETQ. The V and J ends lost 0 bases and 0 bases respectively, with 21 bases between them. The CDR3 consists of 19 residues. CDR3 bases: TGCGCCAGCAGCTTGGGGGCGTCTGAGGCCGCTCTCATGAACACTGAAGCTTTCTTT. Protein sequence: CASSLGASEAALMNTEAFF.

This clonotype was counted a few times. The chain recombines TRBV29-1 with TRBJ1-5; D is unclear. Trimming took off 4 bases at V and 5 bases at J, with 3 bases between the two ends. Germline loops: CDR1 SQVTM, CDR2 ANQGSEA. The CDR3 has 10 residues. The CDR3 nucleotides are TGCAGCGTTGGTGATCAGCCCCAGCATTTT. Translation: CSVGDQPQHF.

Ten or more counts support this clonotype. The genes are TRBV12-3 or TRBV12-4 and TRBJ2-3, with D uncertain. This CDR3 is built from 11 residues. The V end lost 5 bases, the J end lost 2 bases, and 2 bases lay between the germline ends. The chain's CDR3 is CASSITDTQYF. CDR3 bases: TGTGCCAGCAGTATCACAGATACGCAGTATTTT.

This clonotype was detected a few times. The chain carries TRBV7-2 and TRBJ1-2, with TRBD1 matching over 10 bases. The CDR3 extends over 18 amino acids. V lost 0 bases to trimming and J lost 0 bases; unmatched junction nucleotides: 7. The germline V gene has CDR1 SGHTA and CDR2 FQGNSA. The CDR3 region has the DNA TGTGCCAGCAGCTTAGCCCGGGACAGGGGCGGAACTAACTATGGCTACACCTTC. Translation gives CASSLARDRGGTNYGYTF.

The genes are TRBV2 and TRBJ2-4, with D unclear. The CDR3 is 16 amino acids. Germline assignment: CDR1 SNHLY and CDR2 FYNNEI. V was trimmed by 3 bases and J by 6 bases, leaving 18 bases between them. CDR3 coding DNA: TGTGCCAGCAGTGAGGGTCGGTCTGTGTCCGGAAACATTCAGTACTTC. Amino acids: CASSEGRSVSGNIQYF.

This clonotype has only a few counts. The chain is built from TRBV28 and TRBJ2-3, with TRBD2 matching 11 bases. Germline CDR1 is MDHEN and CDR2 is SYDVKM. The V segment lost 6 bases and the J segment 2 bases; nucleotides outside the gene matches: 10. The CDR3 contains 17 residues. CDR3 nucleotide sequence: TGTGCCAGCAGGGTTCCGACTAGCGGGACCTACACAGATACGCAGTATTTT. Amino acids: CASRVPTSGTYTDTQYF.

The CDR3 loop reads CSVGASSYNEQFF. In DNA, the CDR3 is TGCAGCGTGGGGGCTAGCTCCTACAATGAGCAGTTCTTC. This chain connects TRBV29-1 to TRBJ2-1, with D possibly matching TRBD1 (6 bases). Germline lookup yields CDR1 SQVTM and CDR2 ANQGSEA. This CDR3 contains 13 residues. V shed 6 bases and J shed 0 bases, with 9 bases lying between them.

The CDR3 DNA follows: TGTGCCAGTAGTTTCCCAGGGCATGGCTACACCTTC. Translation gives CASSFPGHGYTF. The J gene is TRBJ1-2, the V gene TRBV19; D is perhaps TRBD1 (5 bases). The CDR3 consists of 12 residues. V was pared by 5 bases and J by 6 bases, with 10 bases between. Germline V gives CDR1 LNHDA, CDR2 SQIVND (reference sequence).

V is TRBV4-1 and J is TRBJ2-3, with TRBD2 matching 7 bases. Looked up from germline, CDR1 is MGHRA and CDR2 is YSYEKL. The CDR3 is made up of 17 amino acids. J gave up 2 bases and V 4 bases, and 12 bases lay outside the gene matches. The CDR3 loop reads CASSPGRSSGDTDTQYF. As DNA, the CDR3 is TGCGCCAGCAGCCCTGGCCGCTCTAGCGGAGACACAGATACGCAGTATTTT.